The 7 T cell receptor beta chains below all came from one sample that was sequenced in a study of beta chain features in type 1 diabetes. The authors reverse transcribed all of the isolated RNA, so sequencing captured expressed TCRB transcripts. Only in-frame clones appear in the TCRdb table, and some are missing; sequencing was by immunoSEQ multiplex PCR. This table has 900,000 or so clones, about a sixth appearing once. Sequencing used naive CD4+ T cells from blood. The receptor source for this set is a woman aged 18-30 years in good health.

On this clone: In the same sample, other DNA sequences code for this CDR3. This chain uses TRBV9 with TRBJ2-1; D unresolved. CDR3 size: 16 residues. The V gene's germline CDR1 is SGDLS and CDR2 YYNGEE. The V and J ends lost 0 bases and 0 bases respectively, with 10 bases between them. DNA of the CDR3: TGTGCCAGCAGCGTAGGGTTGGGCAGCTCCTACAATGAGCAGTTCTTC. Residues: CASSVGLGSSYNEQFF. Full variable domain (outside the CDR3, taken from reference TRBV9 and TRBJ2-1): DSGVTQTPKHLITATGQRVTLRCSPRSGDLSVYWYQQSLDQGLQFLIQYYNGEERAKGNILERFSAQQFPDLHSELNLSSLELGDSALYFCASSVGLGSSYNEQFFGPGTRLTVL.

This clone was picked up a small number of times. In DNA, the CDR3 is TGTGCCAGCAGCCTGTCCTACGGGAGGGGGGCAGATACGCAGTATTTT. Protein: CASSLSYGRGADTQYF. The rearrangement joins TRBV7-2 to TRBJ2-3, with 8 bases fitting TRBD2. Trimming cost V 5 bases and J 4 bases; bases outside gene matches: 11. There are 16 residues in the CDR3. In germline, CDR1 is SGHTA, CDR2 FQGNSA.

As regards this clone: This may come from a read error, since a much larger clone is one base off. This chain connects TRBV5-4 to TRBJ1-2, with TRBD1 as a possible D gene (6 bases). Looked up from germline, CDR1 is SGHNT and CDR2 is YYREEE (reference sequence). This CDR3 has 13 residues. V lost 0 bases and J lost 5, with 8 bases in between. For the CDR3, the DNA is TGTGCCAGCAGCTTGGACAGGGAATATGGCTACACCTTC. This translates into CASSLDREYGYTF.

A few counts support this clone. In DNA form, the CDR3 reads TGTGCCAGCAGCTTGGGACAGATGGATCAGCCCCAGCATTTT. It encodes CASSLGQMDQPQHF. This chain links TRBV5-6 with TRBJ1-5; possible D gene TRBD1, 5 bases. The CDR3 extends over 14 amino acids. V lost 0 bases and J 5 bases, leaving 9 bases between the germline ends. Germline V gives CDR1 SGHDT, CDR2 YYEEEE.

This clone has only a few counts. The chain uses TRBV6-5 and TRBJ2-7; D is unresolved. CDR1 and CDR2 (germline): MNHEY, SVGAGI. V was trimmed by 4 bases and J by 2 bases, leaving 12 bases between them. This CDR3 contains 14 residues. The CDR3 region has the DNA TGTGCCAGCAGTTCCCGGCCCAGGACCTACGAGCAGTACTTC. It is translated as CASSSRPRTYEQYF.

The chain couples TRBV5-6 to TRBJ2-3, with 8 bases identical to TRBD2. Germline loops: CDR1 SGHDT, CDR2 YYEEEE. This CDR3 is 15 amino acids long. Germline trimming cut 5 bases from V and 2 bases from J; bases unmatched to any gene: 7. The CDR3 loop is CASRSTSGYTDTQYF. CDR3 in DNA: TGTGCCAGCAGGTCAACTAGCGGCTACACAGATACGCAGTATTTT.

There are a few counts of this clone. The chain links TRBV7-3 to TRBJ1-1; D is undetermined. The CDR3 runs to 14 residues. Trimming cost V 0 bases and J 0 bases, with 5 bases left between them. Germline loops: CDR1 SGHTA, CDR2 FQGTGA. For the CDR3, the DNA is TGTGCCAGCAGCTTAACGAAGATGAACACTGAAGCTTTCTTT. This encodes CASSLTKMNTEAFF.